This is a list of T cell receptor beta chains from one sample in a study of T-cell reconstitution after alpha-beta-depleted transplantation in children. TCRdb ran MiXCR on the PCR reads and lists one entry per CDR3 protein. This sample yields over 150,000 distinct CDR3 sequences, of which approximately 7% are seen a single time; 3% to 3.5% belongs to the top ten. The sequencing used PBMCs from the stem cell graft donor, collected from the stem cell graft. The receptors originated from a human donor who donated a stem cell graft to a child with Wiskott-Aldrich syndrome. Both conserved end residues are part of each CDR3. The order of the fields is CDR3 protein, J gene, V gene, clone size, D gene. The D gene is left open where the match is weak. Clone size is stated in some rows and not others, as once, few, many or a class when expanded.

cdr3_aa: CASRGTSGGETSNTGELFF
j_call: TRBJ2-2
v_call: TRBV28
clone_size: many
d_call: TRBD2

cdr3_aa: CSARGQGYNEQFF
j_call: TRBJ2-1
v_call: TRBV20-1
clone_size: many
d_call: TRBD1

cdr3_aa: CSVEGTSGSSYNEQFF
j_call: TRBJ2-1
v_call: TRBV29-1
clone_size: many
d_call: TRBD2

cdr3_aa: CSVEDYPDSLAREQYF
j_call: TRBJ2-7
v_call: TRBV29-1
clone_size: many
d_call: TRBD2

cdr3_aa: CASSLVYWDGQGTGNTIYF
j_call: TRBJ1-3
v_call: TRBV11-2
clone_size: many
d_call: TRBD1

cdr3_aa: CASSGPHGYTF
j_call: TRBJ1-2
v_call: TRBV25-1
clone_size: many
d_call: .

cdr3_aa: CASRSPSVLYNEQFF
j_call: TRBJ2-1
v_call: TRBV12-3/TRBV12-4
clone_size: many
d_call: .

cdr3_aa: CASGSGLYAGELFF
j_call: TRBJ2-2
v_call: TRBV4-2
clone_size: .
d_call: .

cdr3_aa: CAWSVRGSGANVLTF
j_call: TRBJ2-6
v_call: TRBV30
clone_size: few
d_call: .

cdr3_aa: CASSHGQGAREQYF
j_call: TRBJ2-7
v_call: TRBV12-3/TRBV12-4
clone_size: many
d_call: TRBD1

cdr3_aa: CASSIDPGLAREQYF
j_call: TRBJ2-7
v_call: TRBV19
clone_size: .
d_call: TRBD2

cdr3_aa: CASSPTGGLSTDTQYF
j_call: TRBJ2-3
v_call: TRBV12-3/TRBV12-4
clone_size: many
d_call: TRBD1

cdr3_aa: CAISTGDGGYTF
j_call: TRBJ1-2
v_call: TRBV10-3
clone_size: .
d_call: TRBD1

cdr3_aa: CSVEVRGPGSGANVLTF
j_call: TRBJ2-6
v_call: TRBV29-1
clone_size: .
d_call: .

cdr3_aa: CASSLVQVLAGDNEQFF
j_call: TRBJ2-1
v_call: TRBV12-3/TRBV12-4
clone_size: many
d_call: TRBD2

cdr3_aa: CAMSPGPAGENYNEQFF
j_call: TRBJ2-1
v_call: TRBV5-3
clone_size: .
d_call: .

cdr3_aa: CASSLWDRGTDTQYF
j_call: TRBJ2-3
v_call: TRBV7-8
clone_size: few
d_call: TRBD1

cdr3_aa: CASNQGLLNTEAFF
j_call: TRBJ1-1
v_call: TRBV19
clone_size: .
d_call: .

cdr3_aa: CASSLMSPGGPSTGELFF
j_call: TRBJ2-2
v_call: TRBV12-3/TRBV12-4
clone_size: many
d_call: TRBD2

cdr3_aa: CASSSKDRVKSSYNEQFF
j_call: TRBJ2-1
v_call: TRBV6-5
clone_size: few
d_call: TRBD1

cdr3_aa: CASRGQGTYEQYF
j_call: TRBJ2-7
v_call: TRBV10-2
clone_size: many
d_call: TRBD1

cdr3_aa: CASSQDGRRQEKLFF
j_call: TRBJ1-4
v_call: TRBV14
clone_size: many
d_call: .

cdr3_aa: CASSLRGGSGNTIYF
j_call: TRBJ1-3
v_call: TRBV10-2
clone_size: many
d_call: .

cdr3_aa: CASIPGSGGNTEAFF
j_call: TRBJ1-1
v_call: TRBV5-4
clone_size: many
d_call: TRBD1